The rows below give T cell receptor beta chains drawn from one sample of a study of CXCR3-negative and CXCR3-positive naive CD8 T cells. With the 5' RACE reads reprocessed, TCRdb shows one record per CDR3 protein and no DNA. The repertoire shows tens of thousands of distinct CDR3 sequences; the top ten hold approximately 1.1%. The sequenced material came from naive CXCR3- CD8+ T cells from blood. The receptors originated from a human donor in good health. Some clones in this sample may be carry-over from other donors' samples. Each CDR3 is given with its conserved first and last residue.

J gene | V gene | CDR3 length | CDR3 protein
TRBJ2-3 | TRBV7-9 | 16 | CASSSPSGRALDTQYF
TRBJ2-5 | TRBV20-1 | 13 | CSASTGLTETQYF
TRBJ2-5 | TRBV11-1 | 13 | CASSGTKRENQYF
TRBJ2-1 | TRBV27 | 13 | CASRGLGSNEQFF
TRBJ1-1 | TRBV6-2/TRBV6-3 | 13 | CASSYSAGTEAFF
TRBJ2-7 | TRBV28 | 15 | CASSSRTSGSYEQYF
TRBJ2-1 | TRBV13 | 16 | CASSLSSATLNNEQFF
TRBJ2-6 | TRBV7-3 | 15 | CASSAPGAGANVLTF
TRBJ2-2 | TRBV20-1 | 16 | CSASGDRDLPTGELFF
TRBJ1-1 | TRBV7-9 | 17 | CAGSFSQSGAGSTEAFF
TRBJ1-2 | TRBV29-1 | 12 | CSGMDSYYGYTF
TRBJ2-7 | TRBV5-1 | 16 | CASSLRGLAGANEQYF
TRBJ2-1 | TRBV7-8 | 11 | CASSYSNEQFF
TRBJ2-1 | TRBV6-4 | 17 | CASSDSGGLFPYNEQFF
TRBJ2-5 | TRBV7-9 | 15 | CASMLEREEQETQYF
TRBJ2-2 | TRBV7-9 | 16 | CASSSGLAGNTGELFF
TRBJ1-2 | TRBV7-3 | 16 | CVSSPDRDSIGYGYTF
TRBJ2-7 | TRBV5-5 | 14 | CASSSRDTVYEQYF